A single sample gave rise to the 15 T cell receptor beta chains below, sequenced in a study of CD8 T cells in ankylosing spondylitis (dated 2017 in TCRdb). Library preparation employed 5' RACE. The sequencer was an Illumina HiSeq 2500. The public sequencing data were trimmed at Q25 with fastp and processed into clonotypes with MiXCR by TCRdb, which kept only in-frame beta chains. A single entry per CDR3 protein holds the most common genes and DNA from its merged rows. This sample comprises roughly 190,000 distinct CDR3 sequences, around 13% of them detected only once. The top ten constitute more than 15% of the sample. Specimen: blood, either unsorted or a sorted T cell fraction (not recorded which). Receptors originate from a male donor with ankylosing spondylitis or in good health (not recorded which).

The chain has TRBV24-1 and TRBJ2-4, with 8 bases aligning to TRBD1. J lost 4 bases, V lost 9 bases, and 7 bases had no gene match. Looked up from germline, CDR1 is KGHDR and CDR2 is SFDVKD. This CDR3 contains 14 residues. The CDR3 reads CATATRTGKNIQYF. The CDR3 DNA sequence: TGTGCCACCGCGACAAGGACAGGGAAAAACATTCAGTACTTC.

In this sample, this clonotype turned up a few times. The chain couples TRBV18 to TRBJ2-3; 9 bases are a match to TRBD2. Germline V gene lookup returns CDR1 KGHSH and CDR2 LQKENI. Unmatched junction bases numbered 3, after V lost 6 bases and J lost 5 bases. The CDR3 length is 13 residues. The CDR3 coding sequence is TGTGCCAGCTCCCCGACTAGCGGAGATACGCAGTATTTT. This codes for CASSPTSGDTQYF.

This clonotype has just a few counts. V and J are TRBV11-2 and TRBJ2-1, with D uncertain. V was pared by 0 bases and J by 1 base, with 7 bases between. This CDR3 is 15 amino acids long. Germline values: CDR1 SGHAT, CDR2 FQNNGV. The CDR3 DNA follows: TGTGCCAGCAGCTTAGACCTCTGGTCCTACAATGAGCAGTTCTTC. Translating it yields CASSLDLWSYNEQFF.

This clonotype was counted many times. V and J are TRBV29-1 and TRBJ2-2; no clear D gene. The CDR3 is made up of 12 amino acids. V was clipped by 2 bases and J by 8 bases, with 9 bases between them. Germline V gene data show CDR1 as SQVTM and CDR2 as ANQGSEA. The CDR3 bases are TGCAGCGTTGAAATGGCCAGAGGGGAGCTGTTTTTT. Protein product: CSVEMARGELFF.

This chain uses TRBV7-9 with TRBJ1-2, with 7 bases aligning to TRBD1. The V gene's germline CDR1 is SEHNR and CDR2 FQNEAQ (reference sequence). Trimming cost V 3 bases and J 7 bases; bases outside gene matches: 8. CDR3 size: 14 residues. CDR3 sequence: CASSFSGGEPGYTF. Here the CDR3 DNA reads TGTGCCAGCAGCTTTTCAGGGGGGGAACCTGGCTACACCTTC.

This chain connects TRBV9 to TRBJ2-3, with TRBD2 matching over 10 bases. The CDR3 length is 16 residues. From germline, CDR1 is SGDLS and CDR2 YYNGEE. The V gene end was trimmed by 3 bases and the J gene end by 2 bases; junction bases not matched to a gene: 6. CDR3 sequence: CASSETSGHYTDTQYF. CDR3 nucleotides: TGTGCCAGCAGCGAGACTAGCGGGCATTACACAGATACGCAGTATTTT.

CDR3 amino acids: CASIPVWPEAFF. CDR3 in DNA: TGTGCCAGCATTCCCGTGTGGCCTGAAGCTTTCTTT. The rearrangement links TRBV2 to TRBJ1-1, with D hard to call. CDR3 size: 12 residues. The V and J ends lost 7 bases and 6 bases respectively, with 12 bases between them. The V gene's germline CDR1 is SNHLY and CDR2 FYNNEI.

This clonotype was seen many times. The chain recombines TRBV5-1 with TRBJ2-6, with 10 positions matching TRBD2. The V gene's germline CDR1 is SGHRS and CDR2 YFSETQ. The CDR3 spans 19 residues. V was clipped by 4 bases and J by 3 bases; unmatched bases: 13. The CDR3 region is CASSLELAGSGLGANVLTF. The CDR3 bases are TGCGCCAGCAGCCTTGAACTAGCGGGGAGTGGACTTGGGGCCAACGTCCTGACTTTC.

The gene calls are TRBV2 and TRBJ2-1, with 10 positions matching TRBD2. Trimming cost V 11 bases and J 7 bases; bases outside gene matches: 8. The CDR3 has 13 amino acids. In germline, CDR1 is SNHLY, CDR2 FYNNEI. The CDR3 spells CASVAGGPNEQFF. For the CDR3, the DNA is TGTGCCTCCGTAGCGGGGGGACCGAATGAGCAGTTCTTC.

The chain carries TRBV5-6 and TRBJ1-2; 8 nucleotides match TRBD1. The CDR3 contains 17 residues. CDR1 and CDR2 (germline): SGHDT, YYEEEE. The V gene end was trimmed by 2 bases and the J gene end by 4 bases; junction bases not matched to a gene: 13. The CDR3 DNA follows: TGTGCCAGCAGCTTTCACGACAGGGGAGGCCCATTCTATGGCTACACCTTC. Translated: CASSFHDRGGPFYGYTF.

This clonotype was detected many times. This chain joins TRBV3-1 and TRBJ2-5; TRBD2 is a possible D gene (5 bases). V was cut by 0 bases and J by 4 bases, with 9 bases left in between. The CDR3 is 14 residues long. Germline CDR1 and CDR2: LGHDT and YNNKEL (reference sequence). The CDR3 loop reads CASSQEVGGETQYF. DNA for the CDR3: TGTGCCAGCAGCCAAGAAGTCGGAGGAGAGACCCAGTACTTC.

Only a few counts were recorded for this clonotype. V and J are TRBV4-2 and TRBJ2-1; the match to TRBD2 covers 9 bases. V dropped 2 bases and J dropped 8; count of bases not matched to a gene: 7. The CDR3 loop spans 15 amino acids. Germline V CDR1 and CDR2: LGHNA, YNFKEQ. CDR3 residues: CASSQWREGPDEQFF. Here the CDR3 DNA reads TGTGCCAGCAGCCAATGGCGGGAGGGCCCCGATGAGCAGTTCTTC.

The chain employs TRBV12-3 or TRBV12-4 and TRBJ2-7; D is ambiguous. Trimming left V 3 bases short and J 5 bases short, with 8 bases between. This CDR3 is 12 amino acids long. CDR3 region: CASSFVLHEQYF. DNA of the CDR3: TGTGCCAGCAGTTTCGTGTTGCACGAGCAGTACTTC.

This clonotype was counted between two and nine times. The chain joins TRBV6-1 to TRBJ1-4; a weak D match, TRBD1 (5 bases). This CDR3 contains 14 residues. V lost 6 bases and J 2 bases, leaving 10 bases between the germline ends. Germline values: CDR1 MNHNS, CDR2 SASEGT. CDR3: CASSMDTTNEKLFF. CDR3 nucleotide sequence: TGTGCCAGCAGCATGGACACTACTAATGAAAAACTGTTTTTT.

This clonotype was counted at least ten times. This sequence joins TRBV7-8 and TRBJ2-7; D may correspond to TRBD1 or TRBD2 (5 bases each). The V end lost 7 bases, the J end lost 3 bases, and 16 bases lay between the germline ends. From germline, CDR1 is SGHVS and CDR2 FQNEAQ. The length of the CDR3 is 14 residues. Here the CDR3 DNA reads TGTGCCAGCACCCCCCCGGGACGGATCTACGAGCAGTACTTC. Protein product: CASTPPGRIYEQYF.